This T cell receptor (beta chain) was profiled in a study of Graves' ophthalmopathy and Graves' hyperthyroidism. There are 14 residues in the CDR3. CDR1 is SGHTA, CDR2 FQGNSA, per germline. The V gene lost 4 bases and the J gene lost 6 bases, with 14 bases spanning the gap. Amplification of TCR beta CDR3 regions used RNA transcripts. Investigators did first-round RT-PCR with HTBI primers, then second-round multiplex PCR. TCRdb called the multiplex PCR reads again in MiXCR, with one record for every CDR3 protein. This sample has over 650,000 distinct CDR3 sequences; more than 40% occur once, and the top ten carry over 2.5%. This clonotype was detected a few times.

V is TRBV7-2 and J is TRBJ2-3; D might be TRBD1 (6 bases). The TCR originated in an adult man with Graves' ophthalmopathy. The specimen sequenced was peripheral blood. CDR3: CASSYLYRADTQYF. The CDR3, as DNA: TGTGCCAGCAGCTACCTCTACAGGGCCGATACGCAGTATTTT. The full variable domain, with the rest looked up from reference TRBV7-2 and TRBJ2-3, is GAGVSQSPSNKVTEKGKDVELRCDPISGHTALYWYRQSLGQGLEFLIYFQGNSAPDKSGLPSDRFSAERTGGSVSTLTIQRTQQEDSAVYLCASSYLYRADTQYFGPGTRLTVL.